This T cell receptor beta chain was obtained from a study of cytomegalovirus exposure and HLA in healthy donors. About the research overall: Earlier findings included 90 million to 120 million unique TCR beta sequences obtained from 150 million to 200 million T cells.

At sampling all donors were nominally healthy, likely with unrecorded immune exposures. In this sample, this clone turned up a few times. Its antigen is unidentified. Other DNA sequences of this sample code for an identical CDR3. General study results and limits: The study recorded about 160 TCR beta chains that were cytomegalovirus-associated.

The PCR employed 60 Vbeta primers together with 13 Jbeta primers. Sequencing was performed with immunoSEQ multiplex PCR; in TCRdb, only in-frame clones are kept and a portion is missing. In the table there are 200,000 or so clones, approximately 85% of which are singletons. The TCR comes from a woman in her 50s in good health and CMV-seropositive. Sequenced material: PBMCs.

In DNA, the CDR3 is TGCGCCAGCAGCCCAGGACAGGGTGTTGGCTACACCTTC. Translated, it gives CASSPGQGVGYTF. The rearrangement uses TRBV5-1 and TRBJ1-2, with TRBD1 identical over 8 bases. Germline V CDR1 and CDR2: SGHRS, YFSETQ. There are 13 residues in the CDR3. Trimming cost V 4 bases and J 7 bases; bases outside gene matches: 6. Full variable domain (rest looked up from reference TRBV5-1 and TRBJ1-2): KAGVTQTPRYLIKTRGQQVTLSCSPISGHRSVSWYQQTPGQGLQFLFEYFSETQRNKGNFPGRFSGRQFSNSRSEMNVSTLELGDSALYLCASSPGQGVGYTFGSGTRLTVV.